This entry describes one TCR beta chain. This entry is derived from a study of shared clonotypes between healthy human individuals. Some clones are missing from TCRdb's copy, which holds only in-frame ones; the method was immunoSEQ multiplex PCR. There are 550,000 to 800,000 clones in the sample; about 90% occur only once, and 34% lies in the top ten. The CDR3 covers 14 residues. Germline V gives CDR1 MDHEN, CDR2 SYDVKM. Trimming left V 10 bases short and J 2 bases short, with 15 bases between. This TCR was recovered from a man between 18 and 29 years old in good health. Some clones in this sample may be carry-over from other donors' samples. This chain uses TRBV28 with TRBJ1-5; the D is unclear. Sequencing was done on a sample of memory CD8+ T cells from PBMCs. This sample's subset: CD45RO+ cells pooled with CCR7-negative TemRA cells. The chain's CDR3 is CATGRVMGNQPQHF. The CDR3 bases are TGTGCCACCGGGCGGGTCATGGGCAATCAGCCCCAGCATTTT.